The sequence of this T cell receptor (beta chain) was determined in a study of shared clonotypes between healthy human individuals. The V gene's germline CDR1 is KGHSH and CDR2 LQKENI. Trimming took 0 bases from V and 5 from J, leaving 10 bases between them. The CDR3 length is 14 residues. Profiling relied on immunoSEQ multiplex PCR, and the TCRdb table lists in-frame clones only, not all of them. Of under 650,000 clones listed, less than 96% were seen once; the top ten hold roughly 0.06%. V usage is TRBV18 and J usage is TRBJ2-5; no clear D. This receptor was taken from a woman in her 30s in good health. Sequenced input: naive CD4+ T cells sorted from blood. Subset described: CD45RA+ positively selected. Here the CDR3 DNA reads TGTGCCAGCTCACCACCGTCGGTTAGGGAGACCCAGTACTTC. Protein sequence: CASSPPSVRETQYF.